What follows are 10 T cell receptor beta chains derived from one specimen sequenced in a study of blood T cell repertoires in COVID-19. Some clones are missing from TCRdb's copy, which holds only in-frame ones; the method was immunoSEQ multiplex PCR. The table lists 140,000 or so clones, approximately 81% of them singletons. Material: peripheral blood. These receptors came from a human donor with acute or convalescent COVID-19. The donor label of this sample is uncertain.

This chain connects TRBV9 to TRBJ1-4; 12 nucleotides line up with TRBD1. Germline V gene sequence: CDR1 SGDLS, CDR2 YYNGEE. Losses at the gene ends were 2 bases for V and 8 bases for J; bases not matched to a gene: 7. The CDR3 has 16 amino acids. CDR3 bases: TGTGCCAGCAGCGTGGGGACAGGGGGCGCGGAAGAAAAACTGTTTTTT. Amino acids: CASSVGTGGAEEKLFF.

This clone appeared a single time. This sequence joins TRBV5-1 and TRBJ1-6; D is ambiguous. Trimming took 3 bases from V and 7 from J, leaving 11 bases between them. The CDR3 spans 14 residues. Germline loops: CDR1 SGHRS, CDR2 YFSETQ. The DNA of the CDR3 is TGCGCCAGCAGCTCGGGAATCGTCAATTCACCCCTCCACTTT. Protein product: CASSSGIVNSPLHF.

The chain joins TRBV11-3 to TRBJ2-1; a possible D gene is TRBD1 (6 bases). The CDR3 sequence is 13 residues long. Germline CDR1 is SGHNT and CDR2 is YENEEA. Trimming pared 5 bases from V and 5 bases from J, leaving 10 bases between. The CDR3 reads CASSIQGNNEQFF. The CDR3 DNA sequence: TGTGCCAGCAGCATTCAGGGGAACAATGAGCAGTTCTTC.

This clone was seen only once. V gene TRBV10-3 combines with J gene TRBJ2-1; tentatively, D is TRBD1 (6 bases). Looked up from germline, CDR1 is ENHRY and CDR2 is SYGVKD. The CDR3 totals 13 residues. V lost 4 bases and J lost 6, with 10 bases in between. The CDR3 loop is CAISGTVGNEQFF. For the CDR3, the DNA is TGTGCCATCAGTGGGACAGTCGGCAATGAGCAGTTCTTC.

The rearrangement uses TRBV9 and TRBJ2-2; TRBD1 agrees at 8 bases. Germline V gene data show CDR1 as SGDLS and CDR2 as YYNGEE. With V trimmed by 5 bases and J by 4 bases, 4 bases remained unmatched. The CDR3 is 14 residues long. CDR3 amino acids: CASREGQGTGELFF. CDR3 nucleotides: TGTGCCAGCAGGGAAGGACAGGGCACCGGGGAGCTGTTTTTT.

The chain recombines TRBV10-3 with TRBJ2-3; 9 bases are shared with TRBD2. Trimming cost V 7 bases and J 0 bases; bases outside gene matches: 5. CDR1 and CDR2 (germline): ENHRY, SYGVKD. This CDR3 has 15 residues. CDR3 residues: CAITMTSGSTDTQYF. The CDR3 region has the DNA TGTGCCATCACCATGACTAGCGGTAGCACAGATACGCAGTATTTT.

The CDR3 DNA reads TGTGCCAGTAGAACCGGGACAGGGAGCTCCTATAATTCACCCCTCCACTTT. Translation gives CASRTGTGSSYNSPLHF. The chain links TRBV19 to TRBJ1-6; TRBD1 matches at 9 bases. J was trimmed by 0 bases and V by 6 bases; bases with no gene match: 6. The CDR3 is made up of 17 amino acids. Germline V CDR1 and CDR2: LNHDA, SQIVND (reference sequence).

The V call is TRBV6-2 or TRBV6-3, the J call TRBJ2-3; TRBD2 matches at 9 bases. The CDR3 has 18 amino acids. V was pared by 4 bases and J by 0 bases, with 11 bases of the junction left unmatched. Germline CDR1 is MNHEY and CDR2 is SVGEGT. CDR3 nucleotides: TGTGCCAGCAGTTTTGTGACTAGCGGAGGGACTAGCACAGATACGCAGTATTTT. It encodes CASSFVTSGGTSTDTQYF.

The chain employs TRBV18 and TRBJ2-2, with D tentatively TRBD1 (5 bases). The CDR3 extends over 14 amino acids. The V end was cut by 4 bases, the J end by 1 base, with 7 bases between. Per the germline V gene, CDR1 is KGHSH and CDR2 is LQKENI. The CDR3 sequence: CASSRTLNTGELFF. DNA of the CDR3: TGTGCCAGCTCACGGACACTGAACACCGGGGAGCTGTTTTTT.

The V call is TRBV19, the J call TRBJ1-2; D is perhaps TRBD1 (5 bases). The CDR3 covers 15 residues. Germline CDR1 LNHDA, CDR2 SQIVND (reference sequence). V was shortened by 3 bases and J by 0 bases, with 11 bases between the two germline ends. The CDR3 loop is CASSISTGANYGYTF. Here the CDR3 DNA reads TGTGCCAGTAGTATCTCCACAGGAGCTAACTATGGCTACACCTTC.